A single TCR beta chain is shown here with its context. This clone was picked up many times. The target of this receptor is not known. Base qualities are not provided; no much larger clone lies one nucleotide away. The record originates from a study of beta chain features in type 1 diabetes (dated by TCRdb to the late 2010s). Regarding the study in general: No differences in mean age, gender distribution, total cell number or subset yield were found between patients and healthy donors. Across all samples, 107,917,701 sorted cells were examined, and cell number per subset correlated strongly with RNA yield. In the study, recently diagnosed type 1 diabetes patients and matched healthy donors were compared on the TCRB repertoires of their sorted circulating CD4+ T cell subsets. Whereas all 30 or so donors provided naive and central memory subsets, regulatory and stem cell-like memory subsets were isolated from just 8 patients and roughly 8 healthy donors.

A single peripheral blood draw of approximately 0.11 L on average was collected from each donor into heparinised tubes. A BD FACSAria II was used to sort naive, central memory, regulatory and stem cell-like memory CD4+ T cells with a panel that included CD45RO, CCR7, CD25, CD127, CD95 and CD27. Every sorted population had a purity above 98%. PBMCs were isolated immediately by Lymphoprep density gradient centrifugation and stained directly without culture. Samples were stained and sorted in pairs, with one healthy donor and one patient per experiment, so that batch effects were minimized. Results the study describes overall, beyond this receptor: In all four CD4+ subsets, TCRB CDR3 length was moderately but significantly shorter in type 1 diabetes patients. At VDJ recombination sites, type 1 diabetes patients had fewer insertions and more deleted nucleotides, which implies abnormalities in thymic rearrangement. Because cDNA was sequenced instead of genomic DNA, highly expressing activated cells could be over-represented, though the groups showed no difference in activation or CD3 levels. Naive, central memory and regulatory TCRB repertoires appeared to be more similar among patients than among healthy donors. PCR might favor shorter templates, but patient and control samples were amplified and corrected together, so any skew would affect both groups equally. Because the HLA sub-analyses included only small numbers of individuals, any influence of HLA type on TCRB rearrangement was left unresolved.

The CDR3 starts with the cysteine, ends with the phenylalanine, and has 11 residues. Only CDR3 DNA is held: 33 bases, read in frame from base 1. Trimming costs V 10 bases and J 9 bases, and their ends lie 13 bases apart. CDR1 and CDR2, per the germline V gene, are MDHEN and SYDVKM. All of the isolated RNA was reverse transcribed with the High Capacity cDNA Reverse Transcription Kit, so expressed TCRB transcripts were sequenced. Naive, central memory and regulatory T cell samples underwent deep immunoSEQ sequencing, averaging roughly 3.4 million total reads per sample. After sorted cells were lysed in RLT buffer, RNA was extracted with DNase-treated RNeasy Micro or Mini kits, with the choice depending on cell number. Each cell subset was processed on its own to prevent cross-contamination, while patient and healthy donor samples were processed together. Using the immunoSEQ multiplex PCR, TCRB sequences were amplified from cDNA into 87-bp fragments spanning the CDR3 region. Amplicons were sequenced on the Illumina HiSeq platform. The study's processing was this. Synthetic template baselines were used to correct PCR bias computationally, reads within Hamming distance 2 were collapsed together, and singletons that could not be merged were discarded. By aligning reads against IMGT, V, D and J genes, CDR3 length, and insertions or deletions at six rearrangement sites were assigned. Within each subset, clonotype counts were normalized to sorted cell number, and only after that were true diversity and Gini coefficients computed with the tcR R package. The overlap coefficient, calculated on TCRB nucleotide sequences, was used to measure repertoire sharing. In TCRdb, the immuneACCESS table is reduced to in-frame sequences with V and J assigned. These tables do not hold every clone; where another copy was compared, an unresolved V gene accounts for under half, and the others remain unexplained. V and J calls and clone size are given by that table; D and trimming were obtained from the DNA. The sample profile shows 52,000 or so clones; about 47% of them were found once. About 2.4% of the sample rests with the top ten.

This receptor was taken from a woman aged 35 to 49 with type 1 diabetes. The sample comprised Tregs from blood. In the paper's terms, the cell subset or site label means: regulatory CD4+ T cells. The V and J genes are TRBV28 and TRBJ2-1; the D region possibly corresponds to TRBD2 (5 bases align). This receptor has the CDR3 CATTYGIEQFF. The DNA sequence follows: TGTGCCACCACCTACGGGATTGAGCAGTTCTTC.